The subject of this entry is one TCR beta chain. Repertoires were generated with immunoSEQ multiplex PCR, while TCRdb's copy carries only in-frame clones and drops some. This sample carries about 1.5 million clones, roughly 96% of them seen once, and the ten largest clones take about 1%. CDR1 SGHRS and CDR2 YFSETQ come from the germline V gene. The CDR3 loop spans 15 amino acids. Between the trimmed V and J ends, which lost 5 bases and 4 bases, there was a span of 18 bases. This specimen belongs to a study of shared clonotypes between healthy human individuals. Partitioning of CD4+ cells yielded a CD45RA+ naive subset and a CD45RA-negative memory subset.

The chain joins TRBV5-1 to TRBJ1-2; D is uncertain. The TCR sequence derives from a man aged 25-40 years in good health. The source material was naive CD4+ T cells sorted from blood. This sample's subset: CD45RA+ positively selected. CDR3: CASSSGSWNSYGYTF. The CDR3 nucleotides are TGCGCCAGCAGTTCGGGGAGTTGGAACAGCTATGGCTACACCTTC.